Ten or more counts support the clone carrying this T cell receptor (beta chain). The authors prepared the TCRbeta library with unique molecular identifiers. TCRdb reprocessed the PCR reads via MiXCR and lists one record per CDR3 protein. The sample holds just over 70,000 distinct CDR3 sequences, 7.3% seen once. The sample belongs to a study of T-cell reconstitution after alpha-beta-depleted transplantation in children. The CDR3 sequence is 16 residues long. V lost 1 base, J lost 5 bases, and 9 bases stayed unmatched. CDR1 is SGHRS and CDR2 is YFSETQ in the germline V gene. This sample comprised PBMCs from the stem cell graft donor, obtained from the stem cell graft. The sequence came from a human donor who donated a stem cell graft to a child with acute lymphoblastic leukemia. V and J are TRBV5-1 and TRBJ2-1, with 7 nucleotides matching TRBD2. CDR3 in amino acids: CASSLSTSSGNNEQFF. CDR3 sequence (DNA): TGCGCCAGCAGCTTGTCTACCTCTAGCGGAAACAATGAGCAGTTCTTC.